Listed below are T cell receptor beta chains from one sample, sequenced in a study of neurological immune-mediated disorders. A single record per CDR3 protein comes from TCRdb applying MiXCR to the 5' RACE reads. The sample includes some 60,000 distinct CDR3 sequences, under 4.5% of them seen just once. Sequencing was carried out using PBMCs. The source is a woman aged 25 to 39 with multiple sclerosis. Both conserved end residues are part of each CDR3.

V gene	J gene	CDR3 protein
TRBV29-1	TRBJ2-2	CSVVEGGANTGELFF
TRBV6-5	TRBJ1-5	CASSYSFRDLQPQNF
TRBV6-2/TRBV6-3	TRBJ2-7	CASSRADGYEQYF
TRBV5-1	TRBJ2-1	CASSGEVTYNEQFF
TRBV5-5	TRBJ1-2	CASSSTQQANYGYTF
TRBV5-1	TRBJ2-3	CASSSMTASTDTQYF
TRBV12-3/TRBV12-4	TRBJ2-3	CASTRDSFTDTQYF
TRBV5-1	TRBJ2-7	CASSLIQPHEQYF
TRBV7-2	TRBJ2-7	CASSYRAGYEQYF
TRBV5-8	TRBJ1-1	CASSGDSFEAFF
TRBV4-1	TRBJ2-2	CASSQDRYRYDITGELFF
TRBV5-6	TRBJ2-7	CASSLVDRPYEQYF